The 28 T cell receptor beta chains listed next were all sequenced from one sample in a study of memory CD4+ T cells and cytomegalovirus serostatus. Single viable CD3+CD4+CD8-CD45RO+ cells were sorted as the memory CD4+ T cells. The protocol was immunoSEQ multiplex PCR, while the TCRdb copy is restricted to in-frame clones and leaves out a portion. This table has tens of thousands of clones, about 71% appearing once. Sequencing was done on a sample of memory CD4+ T cells from blood. The receptors derive from an adult in good health and CMV-seronegative.

The chain has TRBV7-2 and TRBJ2-3, with D perhaps given as TRBD1 or TRBD2 (5 bases each). The CDR3 is 18 residues long. In germline, CDR1 is SGHTA, CDR2 FQGNSA. V lost 1 base and J lost 0, with 17 bases in between. CDR3 in amino acids: CASSLESAGSASTDTQYF. The DNA for the CDR3 is TGTGCCAGCAGCTTAGAATCGGCAGGGAGTGCTAGCACAGATACGCAGTATTTT.

This sequence joins TRBV7-2 and TRBJ2-7; D is undetermined. Trimming shortened V by 1 base and J by 3 bases, and 7 bases separated the two germline ends. The CDR3 contains 13 residues. The germline CDR1 and CDR2 sequences are SGHTA and FQGNSA. CDR3 loop: CASSLVQNYEQYF. In nucleotides, the CDR3 is TGTGCCAGCAGCTTAGTACAGAACTACGAGCAGTACTTC.

This clone was picked up a small number of times. V and J are TRBV2 and TRBJ1-1, with TRBD1 matching over 9 bases. This CDR3 spans 15 amino acids. Unmatched junction bases numbered 5, after V lost 6 bases and J lost 0 bases. Germline V gives CDR1 SNHLY, CDR2 FYNNEI. The CDR3 loop is CASSRDREMNTEAFF. As DNA, the CDR3 is TGTGCCAGCAGCCGGGACAGGGAAATGAACACTGAAGCTTTCTTT.

This clone was seen more than once but under ten times. This rearrangement joins TRBV6-1 to TRBJ1-5; D unresolved. The CDR3 runs 11 residues. Trimming removed 5 bases at V and 5 bases at J, with 4 bases between. The germline V gene encodes CDR1 MNHNS and CDR2 SASEGT. The CDR3 coding sequence is TGTGCCAGCAGTTTCGATCAGCCCCAGCATTTT. Protein: CASSFDQPQHF.

This sequence joins TRBV5-1 and TRBJ1-5, with TRBD1 identical over 7 bases. CDR3 length: 16 residues. Germline CDR1 reads SGHRS; CDR2 reads YFSETQ. V was pared by 0 bases and J by 5 bases, with 8 bases of the junction left unmatched. CDR3 DNA: TGCGCCAGCAGCTTGGGGGCCGCAGGGGGGGATCAGCCCCAGCATTTT. This sequence encodes CASSLGAAGGDQPQHF.

This chain links TRBV28 with TRBJ1-6; 9 nucleotides agree with TRBD1. The CDR3 is made up of 15 amino acids. Germline V gene data show CDR1 as MDHEN and CDR2 as SYDVKM. Trimming removed 5 bases from V and 7 bases from J; junction bases left unmatched: 6. CDR3 nucleotide sequence: TGTGCCAGCAGTCCCCCGGACAGGGGAAATTCACCCCTCCACTTT. Amino acid sequence: CASSPPDRGNSPLHF.

This clone was counted between two and nine times. The chain is built from TRBV21-1 and TRBJ2-2; TRBD1 reflects the table's D call only, with no check against the DNA. TRBV21-1 is given as a pseudogene. The length of the CDR3 is 16 residues. CDR3 nucleotide sequence: TGTGCCAGCAGCAAGGGACAGGGGGCGCGCACCGGGGAGCTGTTTTTT. Its protein product is CASSKGQGARTGELFF.

For this clone: The junction departs from the called germline gene at one end, perhaps through a read error. The CDR3 is CASSLPSNEQYF. The CDR3 nucleotides read TGTGCCAGCAGCTTGCCCTCCAACGAGCAGTACTTC. V usage is TRBV5-4 and J usage is TRBJ2-7; D not resolved. This CDR3 is 12 amino acids long. The germline gives CDR1 SGHNT, CDR2 YYREEE (reference sequence).

This clone has just a few counts. The chain's CDR3 is CASSWEGQWNSPLHF. The DNA of the CDR3 is TGCGCCAGCAGCTGGGAGGGACAATGGAATTCACCCCTCCACTTT. This rearrangement joins TRBV5-1 to TRBJ1-6; D perhaps matches TRBD1 (6 bases). CDR1 is SGHRS and CDR2 is YFSETQ in the germline V gene. This CDR3 spans 15 amino acids. Trimming took off 3 bases at V and 7 bases at J, with 14 bases between the two ends. Looking up the rest from reference TRBV5-1 and TRBJ1-6 gives the full variable domain: KAGVTQTPRYLIKTRGQQVTLSCSPISGHRSVSWYQQTPGQGLQFLFEYFSETQRNKGNFPGRFSGRQFSNSRSEMNVSTLELGDSALYLCASSWEGQWNSPLHFGNGTRLTVT.

V and J are TRBV30 and TRBJ1-2, with TRBD1 identical over 7 bases. Germline CDR1 and CDR2: GTSNPN and SVGIG (reference sequence). The CDR3 has 13 residues. The junction had 7 bases not matched to a gene; V was cut back by 2 bases and J by 7 bases. DNA of the CDR3: TGTGCCTGGAGTCCACAGGGGCTTGGTGGCTACACCTTC. This gives the protein CAWSPQGLGGYTF. The full variable domain, rest sourced from reference TRBV30 and TRBJ1-2, is SQTIHQWPATLVQPVGSPLSLECTVEGTSNPNLYWYRQAAGRGLQLLFYSVGIGQISSEVPQNLSASRPQDRQFILSSKKLLLSDSGFYLCAWSPQGLGGYTFGSGTRLTVV.

The rearrangement links TRBV27 to TRBJ2-2, with 10 bases lining up with TRBD1. Germline trimming cut 3 bases from V and 7 bases from J; bases unmatched to any gene: 5. Germline V gene lookup returns CDR1 MNHEY and CDR2 SMNVEV (reference sequence). The CDR3 totals 15 residues. DNA for the CDR3: TGTGCCAGCAGTTTTTGGGGGACAGGGGACGGGGAGCTGTTTTTT. It is translated as CASSFWGTGDGELFF.

The rearrangement links TRBV7-2 to TRBJ1-1; D gene ambiguous. The germline V gene has CDR1 SGHTA and CDR2 FQGNSA. The CDR3 is 18 amino acids. V dropped 1 base and J dropped 3 bases, with 21 bases sitting between them. The CDR3 spells CASSLVHVLRRRDTEAFF. As DNA, the CDR3 is TGTGCCAGCAGCTTAGTCCATGTCCTGCGTCGCCGGGACACTGAAGCTTTCTTT.

This clone was observed a few times. This chain joins TRBV29-1 and TRBJ1-1; a possible D gene is TRBD1 (5 bases). Trimming pared 4 bases from V and 4 bases from J, leaving 13 bases between. The germline gives CDR1 SQVTM, CDR2 ANQGSEA. The CDR3 runs to 13 residues. The CDR3 nucleotides read TGCAGCGTTGCCCCTGAGGGGATCACTGAAGCTTTCTTT. Protein product: CSVAPEGITEAFF.

The V and J genes are TRBV19 and TRBJ1-1, with a tentative D call TRBD1 (5 bases). Trimming cost V 3 bases and J 1 base, with 12 bases left between them. CDR1 and CDR2 (germline): LNHDA, SQIVND (reference sequence). This CDR3 has 15 residues. The CDR3 nucleotides read TGTGCCAGTAGTATGCACGCAGGGTCGAACACTGAAGCTTTCTTT. Translating it yields CASSMHAGSNTEAFF.

This clone was found a few times. This chain joins TRBV5-1 and TRBJ1-2, with 9 nucleotides matching TRBD1. V was pared by 7 bases and J by 3 bases, with 10 bases of the junction left unmatched. The CDR3 has 15 residues. Germline V lookup: CDR1 SGHRS, CDR2 YFSETQ. The CDR3 DNA sequence: TGCGCCAGCCAGTCTCAAACAGGGGGCGACTATGGCTACACCTTC. The encoded protein is CASQSQTGGDYGYTF.

The chain combines TRBV14 with TRBJ2-3; no clear D gene. The V and J ends lost 1 base and 3 bases respectively, with 8 bases between them. Looked up from germline, CDR1 is SGHDN and CDR2 is FVKESK. The length of the CDR3 is 14 residues. The DNA of the CDR3 is TGTGCCAGCAGCCAAGGTAGCCTGACAGATACGCAGTATTTT. Encoded protein: CASSQGSLTDTQYF.

This clone was counted a few times. The chain uses TRBV30 and TRBJ1-3; weak D call: TRBD1 (5 bases). V lost 3 bases and J lost 2, with 8 bases in between. The CDR3 runs to 13 residues. CDR1 and CDR2 from the germline V gene are GTSNPN and SVGIG (reference sequence). DNA for the CDR3: TGTGCCTGGAGCGGGGGGGCTGGAAACACCATATATTTT. This encodes CAWSGGAGNTIYF.

V is TRBV7-2 and J is TRBJ2-7, with TRBD1 matching 7 bases. The junction had 2 bases not matched to a gene; V was cut back by 0 bases and J by 0 bases. The germline gives CDR1 SGHTA, CDR2 FQGNSA. The CDR3 extends over 15 amino acids. The CDR3 coding sequence is TGTGCCAGCAGCTTAGCGCACAGGGGCTCCTACGAGCAGTACTTC. It codes for CASSLAHRGSYEQYF.

The V and J genes are TRBV12-2 and TRBJ1-1; TRBD1 reflects the table's D call only, with no check against the DNA. TRBV12-2 is a known pseudogene. The CDR3 spans 19 residues. In DNA, the CDR3 is TGTGCAAGTCGCTTAGTACTCTTCCGGGACAGGGGCCTGAACACTGAAGCTTTCTTT. It translates to CASRLVLFRDRGLNTEAFF.

V and J are TRBV10-3 and TRBJ2-7; a possible D gene is TRBD1 (6 bases). Germline CDR1 is ENHRY and CDR2 is SYGVKD. Trimming cost V 5 bases and J 4 bases, with 12 bases left between them. This CDR3 comprises 13 residues. The CDR3 bases are TGTGCCATCAGTTGGGACCAGGGGTACGAGCAGTACTTC. This sequence encodes CAISWDQGYEQYF.

The chain combines TRBV6-5 with TRBJ1-2; D call uncertain. This CDR3 spans 13 amino acids. Germline lookup yields CDR1 MNHEY and CDR2 SVGAGI. V shed 2 bases and J shed 0 bases, with 4 bases lying between them. The CDR3 reads CASSYQANYGYTF. Here the CDR3 DNA reads TGTGCCAGCAGTTACCAGGCTAACTATGGCTACACCTTC.

In its sample, this clone was seen a few times. This sequence joins TRBV28 and TRBJ1-2; a possible D gene is TRBD1 (5 bases). Germline CDR1 MDHEN, CDR2 SYDVKM. V was trimmed by 5 bases and J by 4 bases, leaving 11 bases between them. The CDR3 is 13 amino acids. This CDR3 reads CASSAGSVYGYTF. CDR3 in DNA: TGTGCCAGCAGTGCAGGGTCAGTCTATGGCTACACCTTC.

This clone was seen a single time. V usage is TRBV7-2 and J usage is TRBJ1-2, with a weak D call TRBD1 (5 bases). This CDR3 has 13 amino acids. The V end was cut by 5 bases, the J end by 5 bases, with 12 bases between. CDR1 and CDR2 from the germline V gene are SGHTA and FQGNSA. In DNA form, the CDR3 reads TGTGCCAGCAGCCGGGACTTCAGTTATGGCTACACCTTC. Its protein product is CASSRDFSYGYTF.

The chain has TRBV10-3 and TRBJ1-2, with TRBD1 matching 7 bases. CDR3 length equals 15 residues. From germline, CDR1 is ENHRY and CDR2 SYGVKD. V was pared by 2 bases and J by 1 base, with 4 bases of the junction left unmatched. The CDR3 reads CAISEPGQLNYGYTF. In nucleotides, the CDR3 is TGTGCCATCAGTGAGCCGGGACAGCTTAACTATGGCTACACCTTC.

The chain has TRBV19 and TRBJ1-1, with TRBD1 matching over 9 bases. Germline V gene lookup returns CDR1 LNHDA and CDR2 SQIVND (reference sequence). Trimming took 10 bases from V and 6 from J; bases not matched to a gene: 12. The CDR3 has 14 residues. CDR3 sequence reads: CATSPGQGVAEAFF. The DNA of the CDR3 is TGTGCCACCAGCCCGGGACAGGGTGTCGCTGAAGCTTTCTTT.

The V call is TRBV9, the J call TRBJ1-1; TRBD1 agrees at 7 bases. J was trimmed by 4 bases and V by 3 bases; bases with no gene match: 6. Germline assignment: CDR1 SGDLS and CDR2 YYNGEE. This CDR3 has 14 residues. The CDR3 region is CASSERQGSTEAFF. In DNA form, the CDR3 reads TGTGCCAGCAGCGAACGACAGGGTTCCACTGAAGCTTTCTTT.

This clone was found a few times. The chain has TRBV7-8 and TRBJ1-2, with D uncertain. The ends were cut back, 1 base at V and 1 base at J, with 16 bases in the middle. Germline CDR1 is SGHVS and CDR2 is FQNEAQ. The CDR3 covers 17 residues. The CDR3: CASSLGGLGSLNYGYTF. The CDR3 DNA is TGTGCCAGCAGCTTAGGCGGGTTAGGCAGCCTTAACTATGGCTACACCTTC.

The chain has TRBV6-5 and TRBJ2-5, with D perhaps TRBD1 (5 bases). The germline V and J ends were trimmed by 1 base and 5 bases, with 11 bases remaining between them. The CDR3 is 14 residues long. CDR1 and CDR2 from the germline V gene are MNHEY and SVGAGI. The CDR3 coding sequence is TGTGCCAGCAGTTACTTAAGCAGGGTGGAGACCCAGTACTTC. It is translated as CASSYLSRVETQYF.